This record covers a single T cell receptor beta chain. Its cognate antigen is unknown. Mouse names are used for the genes. Read sequence stops 4 residues before the CDR3 end, and the germline J gene provides the missing end. The data belong to a study of CD8+ T cells in alopecia areata. Study in general: C3H/HeJ donors aged roughly 6-13 months with spontaneous alopecia supplied skin grafted onto approximately 6-11-week-old female C3H/HeJ mice. Broader study findings: Lesional scalp exceeded normal scalp in clonality, especially in alopecia totalis/universalis.

TCR sequencing used cDNA made by reverse transcription of extracted RNA. Clones were sequenced by immunoSEQ multiplex PCR, and TCRdb holds only the in-frame ones, with some missing. The sample shows around 300,000 clones, none of them appearing just once. A panel of CD4, CD8alpha, NKG2D, NKG2ACE and other markers served to sort pooled cutaneous lymph node cells. The CDR3 is 16 amino acids. Trimming at V came to 1 base and at J to 0 bases, leaving 4 bases not matched to a gene. In germline, CDR1 is LGHNA, CDR2 YNLKQL (reference sequence). The sequenced sample consisted of CD4+ T cells sorted from a lymph node. The rearrangement uses TRBV5 and TRBJ2-3; the match to TRBD1 covers 7 bases. This TCR came from a C3H/HeJ mouse with alopecia areata. MHC haplotype of the strain: H2-k. Here the CDR3 reads CASSQAGTDSAETLYF. The covered CDR3 bases are TGTGCCAGCAGCCAAGCAGGGACAGATAGTGCAGAA.